The clone carrying this TCR beta chain was found a few times. The antigen is undetermined. This record belongs to a study of T cells in localized non-small cell lung cancer. The assay was immunoSEQ multiplex PCR, and TCRdb's table has in-frame clones only and misses some. This repertoire shows tens of thousands of clones, approximately 84% found once; its top ten account for 2.8%. Study results and caveats: There was an association of higher blood T cell density with longer overall survival. Heterogeneity remains possible because sequencing was limited to only one tumor region. There was higher T cell clonality in uninvolved adjacent lung than in tumor, and it was highest there. Appearing in adjacent lung were a median about 50 of the top 100 tumor clones.

The material sequenced was peripheral blood, taken before any cancer treatment. This clonotype originated in a man aged 35-69 years with stage I lung adenocarcinoma.

CDR3 region: CAWSVAGLSNQPQHF. CDR3 DNA: TGTGCCTGGAGTGTGGCAGGGCTGAGCAATCAGCCCCAGCATTTT. The genes are TRBV30 and TRBJ1-5, with D possibly being TRBD1 (5 bases). The germline V gene has CDR1 GTSNPN and CDR2 SVGIG (reference sequence). The CDR3 loop spans 15 amino acids. V was trimmed by 0 bases and J by 1 base, leaving 10 bases between them.